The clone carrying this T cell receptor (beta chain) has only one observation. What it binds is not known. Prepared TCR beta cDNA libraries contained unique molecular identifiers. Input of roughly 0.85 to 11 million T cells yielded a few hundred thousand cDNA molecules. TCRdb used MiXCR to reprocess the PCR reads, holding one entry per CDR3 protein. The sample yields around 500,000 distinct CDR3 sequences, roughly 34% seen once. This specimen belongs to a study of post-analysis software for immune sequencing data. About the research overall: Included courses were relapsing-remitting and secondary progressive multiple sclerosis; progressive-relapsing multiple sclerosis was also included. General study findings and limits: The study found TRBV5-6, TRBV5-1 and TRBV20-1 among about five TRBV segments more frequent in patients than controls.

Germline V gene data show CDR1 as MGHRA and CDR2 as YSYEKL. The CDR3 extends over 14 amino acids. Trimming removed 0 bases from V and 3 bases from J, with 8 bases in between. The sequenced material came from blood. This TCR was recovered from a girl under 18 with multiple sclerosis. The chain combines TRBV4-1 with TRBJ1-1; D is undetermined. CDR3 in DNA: TGCGCCAGCAGCCAAGAGGAGCGGTACACTGAAGCTTTCTTT. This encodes CASSQEERYTEAFF.